This TCR beta chain was observed in a study of blood T cell repertoires in COVID-19 (dated by TCRdb to the early 2020s). General notes on the study: Samples from collaborators originated in the United States, Italy and Spain and spanned both the acute and convalescent phases of COVID-19. The prospective study material was composed of cDNA or gDNA derived from T cells, B-cell-depleted T cells, or PBMCs. The dataset comprised deeply sampled blood TCRbeta repertoires from subjects exposed to, actively infected with, or recovered from COVID-19. The repertoires were released in a freely available public database intended as a resource for research on the immune response to SARS-CoV-2. The samples were drawn from two sources: the first 160 participants of the ongoing ImmuneRACE study, and over 950 subjects contributed by 6 global collaborators. The sample metadata nearly always contained a de-identified subject ID, COVID-19 status, age in years and sex. Where available, HLA class I and class II types were obtained from metadata supplied by the sample provider rather than from assay-based typing.

TCRbeta CDR3 regions were amplified from genomic DNA using the immunoSEQ Assay, a bias-controlled multiplex PCR. Concerning the study's data processing: Within the assay, amplification of reference gene primers was used to estimate how many nucleated cells each sample contained. Sequence reads were collapsed and filtered to measure the absolute abundance of every unique TCRbeta CDR3 rearrangement. Productive Simpson clonality was computed per sample as the square root of Simpson's diversity index over productive rearrangements. TCRdb provides this immuneACCESS table in a form limited to in-frame rearrangements. Some clones are lacking; in checked studies, under half of them reflect an unresolved V gene, and why the rest are absent is not known. That table gives V, J and clone size, and the DNA gave D and trimming. In all, the sample holds some 290,000 clones, and around 83% of those were seen once. Less than 4% of the sample belongs to the ten largest clones.

Each collaborating institution followed its own protocols to collect whole blood in K2EDTA tubes. For TCRbeta analysis, collaborators shipped samples in one of three forms: frozen whole blood, isolated PBMCs, or DNA extracted from either of those sample types. Spanning cysteine to phenylalanine, the CDR3 consists of 12 amino acids. The read is trimmed to its CDR3 DNA, 36 bases read in frame from base 1. Trimming takes 2 bases from V and 7 bases from J, and the germline ends sit 9 bases apart. CDR1 GTSNPN and CDR2 SVGIG were looked up in the germline V gene (reference sequence). Paper-wide results and their limitations: How much clinical and demographic metadata was included differed by source and by participant, and the metadata was provided uncurated.

In the case of this clone: Its antigen remains unidentified. No base quality values were provided; no much bigger clone lies one nucleotide off.

What was sequenced was peripheral blood. The origin of this receptor is a man aged 18 to 35 with active or convalescent COVID-19. Recombination linked TRBV30 to TRBJ2-4; TRBD1 might be the D gene, on 5 matching bases. The nucleotides are TGTGCCTGGAGTAACAGGAAGAACATTCAGTACTTC. Its translation reads: CAWSNRKNIQYF. Here the CDR3 is joined to the reference TRBV30 and TRBJ2-4 genes, and the full variable domain is: SQTIHQWPATLVQPVGSPLSLECTVEGTSNPNLYWYRQAAGRGLQLLFYSVGIGQISSEVPQNLSASRPQDRQFILSSKKLLLSDSGFYLCAWSNRKNIQYFGAGTRLSVL.